The clone carrying this T cell receptor (beta chain) was counted once. Its antigen is unidentified. It is unclear where the CDR3 begins or ends on the DNA, so no DNA is shown, and the CDR3 is as TCRdb lists it. This sample is part of a study of cytomegalovirus exposure and HLA in healthy donors. The PCR was carried out with 60 Vbeta primers and 13 Jbeta primers. Generated by immunoSEQ multiplex PCR, the TCRdb table keeps only in-frame clones and is missing some. The repertoire holds 76,000 or so clones, with roughly two thirds as singletons. The study's findings and limits: In terms of immune exposure information, only CMV serostatus was available. The majority of CMV-associated TCR beta chains were reported as apparently HLA-restricted in a later analysis. A later analysis found TCR association rates differed by HLA locus, highest for DRB1 and lowest for HLA-C. The study designated about 180 TCR beta chains cytomegalovirus-associated.

Germline lookup yields CDR1 SGHVS and CDR2 FNYEAQ. Ends included, the CDR3 has 13 residues. The sequenced sample was PBMCs. The gene calls are TRBV7-6 and TRBJ2-5; the table gives TRBD2 as D, unverified against the DNA. The source is a woman between 40 and 50 years old in good health and CMV-seropositive. CDR3 residues: CASSILVRETQYF.